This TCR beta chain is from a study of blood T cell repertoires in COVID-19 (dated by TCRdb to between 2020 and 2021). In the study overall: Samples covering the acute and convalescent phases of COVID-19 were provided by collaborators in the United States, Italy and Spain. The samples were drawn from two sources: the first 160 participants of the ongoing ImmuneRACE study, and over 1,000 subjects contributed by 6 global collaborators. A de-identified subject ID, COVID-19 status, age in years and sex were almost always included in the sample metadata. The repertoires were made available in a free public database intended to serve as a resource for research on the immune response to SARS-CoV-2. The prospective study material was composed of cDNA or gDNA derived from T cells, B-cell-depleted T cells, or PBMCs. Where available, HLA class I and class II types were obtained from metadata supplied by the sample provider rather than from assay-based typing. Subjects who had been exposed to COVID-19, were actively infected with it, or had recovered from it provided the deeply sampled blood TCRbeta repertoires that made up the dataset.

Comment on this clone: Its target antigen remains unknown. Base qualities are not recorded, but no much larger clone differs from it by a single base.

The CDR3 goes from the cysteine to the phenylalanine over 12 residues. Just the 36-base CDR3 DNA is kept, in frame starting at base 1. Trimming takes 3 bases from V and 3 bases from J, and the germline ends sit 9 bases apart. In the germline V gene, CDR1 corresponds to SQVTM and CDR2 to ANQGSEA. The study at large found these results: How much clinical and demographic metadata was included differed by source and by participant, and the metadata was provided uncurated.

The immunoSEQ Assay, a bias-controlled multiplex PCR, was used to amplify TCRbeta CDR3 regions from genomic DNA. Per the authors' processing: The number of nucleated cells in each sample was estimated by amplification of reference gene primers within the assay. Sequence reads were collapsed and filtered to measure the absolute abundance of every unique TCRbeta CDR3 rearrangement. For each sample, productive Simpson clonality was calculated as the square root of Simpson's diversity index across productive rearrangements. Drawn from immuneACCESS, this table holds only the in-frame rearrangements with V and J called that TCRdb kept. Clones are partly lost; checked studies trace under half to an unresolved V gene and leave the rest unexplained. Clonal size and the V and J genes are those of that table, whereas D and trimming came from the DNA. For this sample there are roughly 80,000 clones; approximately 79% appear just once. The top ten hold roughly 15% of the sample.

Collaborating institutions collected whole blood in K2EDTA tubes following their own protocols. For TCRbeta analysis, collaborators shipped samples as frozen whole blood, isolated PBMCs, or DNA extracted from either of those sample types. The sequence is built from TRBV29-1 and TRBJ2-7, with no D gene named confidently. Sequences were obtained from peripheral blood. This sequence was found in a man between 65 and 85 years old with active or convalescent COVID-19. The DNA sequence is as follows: TGCAGCGTTGAGGCCAACAGCTACGAGCAGTACTTC. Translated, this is CSVEANSYEQYF.